The next 26 T cell receptor beta chains were all read from a single sample in a study of STAT3 mutations in large granular lymphocyte leukemia. Using immunoSEQ multiplex PCR, the repertoire was profiled, and TCRdb retains in-frame clones only, with some absent. The sample has several thousand clones, around 80% seen once. Study conclusions and caveats: At least one immunodominant TCR beta clonotype appeared in every T-cell large granular lymphocyte leukemia patient.

No antigen has been assigned to these receptors. Sequenced: peripheral blood mononuclear cells. The receptors derive from a man aged 40-49 years with T-cell large granular lymphocyte leukemia. Some clones in this sample may be carry-over from other donors' samples.

The chain couples TRBV18 to TRBJ2-5; D is unclear. The V end lost 5 bases, the J end lost 5 bases, and 12 bases lay between the germline ends. Germline lookup yields CDR1 KGHSH and CDR2 LQKENI. CDR3 length: 13 residues. CDR3 sequence (DNA): TGTGCCAGCTCAACCACCATTGGGGAGACCCAGTACTTC. Protein: CASSTTIGETQYF. The complete variable domain, with remaining parts taken from reference TRBV18 and TRBJ2-5, reads NAGVMQNPRHLVRRRGQEARLRCSPMKGHSHVYWYRQLPEEGLKFMVYLQKENIIDESGMPKERFSAEFPKEGPSILRIQQVVRGDSAAYFCASSTTIGETQYFGPGTRLLVL.

This clone was detected once. The chain carries TRBV27 and TRBJ2-5; D is unclear. The germline V and J ends were trimmed by 5 bases and 4 bases, with 14 bases remaining between them. Per germline, CDR1 MNHEY and CDR2 SMNVEV (reference sequence). The CDR3 has 14 residues. Written as DNA, the CDR3 is TGTGCCAGCAGTCTAATAATGGGCGGAGAGACCCAGTACTTC. Its protein product is CASSLIMGGETQYF.

This clone is termed medium-sized. The chain couples TRBV2 to TRBJ1-2; unclear D gene. This CDR3 is built from 16 residues. Per the germline V gene, CDR1 is SNHLY and CDR2 is FYNNEI. The V end was cut by 2 bases, the J end by 6 bases, with 19 bases between. CDR3 residues: CASSERSGNPANGYTF. CDR3 bases: TGTGCCAGCAGTGAAAGGTCCGGAAACCCAGCAAATGGCTACACCTTC.

This clone qualifies as medium-sized. The chain links TRBV10-2 to TRBJ2-1, with D perhaps assigned TRBD1 or TRBD2 (5 bases each). Germline V lookup: CDR1 WSHSY, CDR2 SAAADI. Trimming removed 2 bases at V and 8 bases at J, with 16 bases between. CDR3 length equals 15 residues. CDR3 coding DNA: TGCGCCAGCAGTGAGATGAGGGGACGATGGTATGAGCAGTTCTTC. Residues: CASSEMRGRWYEQFF.

The gene calls are TRBV7-2 and TRBJ1-2, with D maybe TRBD1 (6 bases). There are 13 residues in the CDR3. Germline assignment: CDR1 SGHTA and CDR2 FQGNSA. The germline V and J ends were trimmed by 5 bases and 7 bases, with 14 bases remaining between them. The CDR3, as DNA: TGTGCCAGCAGCCGTACCCAGGGGTTTGGCTACACCTTC. This codes for CASSRTQGFGYTF.

V is TRBV5-1 and J is TRBJ1-6; no reliable D call. V was cut by 4 bases and J by 8 bases, with 19 bases left in between. CDR3 length equals 16 residues. Germline loops: CDR1 SGHRS, CDR2 YFSETQ. The CDR3 loop is CASSALVSGPDSPLHF. Here the CDR3 DNA reads TGCGCCAGCAGCGCCCTTGTATCCGGGCCCGATTCACCCCTCCACTTT.

The table lists this clone with a count of one. The J gene is TRBJ1-1, the V gene TRBV7-2; D remains ambiguous. Trimming took 5 bases from V and 0 from J, leaving 7 bases between them. CDR1 is SGHTA, CDR2 FQGNSA, per germline. CDR3 length: 13 amino acids. The CDR3 sequence: CASSPSMNTEAFF. The CDR3 nucleotides read TGTGCCAGCAGCCCCTCTATGAACACTGAAGCTTTCTTT. Complete variable domain (other parts from reference TRBV7-2 and TRBJ1-1): GAGVSQSPSNKVTEKGKDVELRCDPISGHTALYWYRQSLGQGLEFLIYFQGNSAPDKSGLPSDRFSAERTGGSVSTLTIQRTQQEDSAVYLCASSPSMNTEAFFGQGTRLTVV.

The chain joins TRBV7-8 to TRBJ1-6; 7 bases align to TRBD1. V dropped 5 bases and J dropped 0; count of bases not matched to a gene: 10. This CDR3 is built from 18 residues. CDR1 is SGHVS, CDR2 FQNEAQ, per germline. CDR3 loop: CASSNPQDRSSYNSPLHF. DNA of the CDR3: TGTGCCAGCAGCAATCCCCAGGACAGGAGCTCCTATAATTCACCCCTCCACTTT.

This sequence joins TRBV29-1 and TRBJ2-3, with 8 bases fitting TRBD2. CDR1 SQVTM and CDR2 ANQGSEA come from the germline V gene. The trim removed 7 bases at V and 2 bases at J, leaving 8 bases unmatched. The CDR3 consists of 14 residues. This chain's CDR3 is CSANSGENTDTQYF. CDR3 in DNA: TGCAGCGCCAATAGCGGGGAGAACACAGATACGCAGTATTTT.

The chain couples TRBV5-6 to TRBJ2-5, with 10 bases fitting TRBD2. CDR3 length: 16 residues. Germline V lookup: CDR1 SGHDT, CDR2 YYEEEE. The V gene end was trimmed by 0 bases and the J gene end by 5 bases; junction bases not matched to a gene: 7. The CDR3 loop is CASSLGPSGGAETQYF. The CDR3 region has the DNA TGTGCCAGCAGCTTGGGGCCCAGCGGGGGGGCTGAGACCCAGTACTTC.

This clone was detected a few times. This sequence joins TRBV7-9 and TRBJ2-4; 8 bases are shared with TRBD2. Germline assignment: CDR1 SEHNR and CDR2 FQNEAQ (reference sequence). J was trimmed by 3 bases and V by 7 bases; bases with no gene match: 8. This CDR3 is built from 15 residues. The CDR3 here is CASTSTGGSKNIQYF. The DNA of the CDR3 is TGTGCCAGCACCTCGACGGGGGGGAGCAAAAACATTCAGTACTTC. Using reference TRBV7-9 and TRBJ2-4 for the parts outside the CDR3, the full variable domain is DTGVSQNPRHKITKRGQNVTFRCDPISEHNRLYWYRQTLGQGPEFLTYFQNEAQLEKSRLLSDRFSAERPKGSFSTLEIQRTEQGDSAMYLCASTSTGGSKNIQYFGAGTRLSVL.

V is TRBV6-5 and J is TRBJ2-7, with D tentatively TRBD1 or TRBD2 (6 bases each). The CDR3 loop spans 14 amino acids. Germline CDR1 reads MNHEY; CDR2 reads SVGAGI. Trimming removed 6 bases at V and 6 bases at J, with 18 bases between. The CDR3 region is CASRNRGGLGEQYF. DNA for the CDR3: TGTGCCAGCAGGAATAGAGGGGGGTTGGGCGAGCAGTACTTC.

V usage is TRBV18 and J usage is TRBJ2-5; D remains unclear. The CDR3 is 12 residues long. The germline V gene encodes CDR1 KGHSH and CDR2 LQKENI. Trimming removed 1 base at V and 4 bases at J, with 4 bases between. CDR3 residues: CASSPLTETQYF. The DNA for the CDR3 is TGTGCCAGCTCACCACTTACAGAGACCCAGTACTTC.

The chain joins TRBV27 to TRBJ1-1; D unclear. Trimming shortened V by 1 base and J by 6 bases, and 9 bases separated the two germline ends. The CDR3 has 13 residues. The germline V gene has CDR1 MNHEY and CDR2 SMNVEV (reference sequence). This CDR3 reads CASSLYGISEAFF. The CDR3 region has the DNA TGTGCCAGCAGTTTATATGGGATCTCTGAAGCTTTCTTT.

DNA of the CDR3: TGTGCCTGGAGTGAGGGGGTGGGGTCGACATATGGCTACACCTTC. It codes for CAWSEGVGSTYGYTF. The J gene is TRBJ1-2, the V gene TRBV30; D is perhaps TRBD1 (6 bases). V shed 1 base and J shed 5 bases, with 17 bases lying between them. Germline V gene sequence: CDR1 GTSNPN, CDR2 SVGIG (reference sequence). CDR3 length: 15 residues. The complete variable domain, with remaining parts taken from reference TRBV30 and TRBJ1-2, reads SQTIHQWPATLVQPVGSPLSLECTVEGTSNPNLYWYRQAAGRGLQLLFYSVGIGQISSEVPQNLSASRPQDRQFILSSKKLLLSDSGFYLCAWSEGVGSTYGYTFGSGTRLTVV.

J is TRBJ2-4 and V is TRBV5-1, with D perhaps being TRBD1 or TRBD2 (6 bases each). V lost 0 bases and J 6 bases, leaving 16 bases between the germline ends. CDR3 size: 16 residues. Germline loops: CDR1 SGHRS, CDR2 YFSETQ. CDR3 in DNA: TGCGCCAGCAGCTTGGTCCCGGGGGCGGTTGGAAACATTCAGTACTTC. Translating gives CASSLVPGAVGNIQYF.

This clone has just one count. The chain employs TRBV30 and TRBJ1-2, with 7 bases that match TRBD1. CDR1 and CDR2 (germline): GTSNPN, SVGIG (reference sequence). This CDR3 spans 13 amino acids. The ends lost 5 bases at V and 2 bases at J; junction bases unmatched: 5. CDR3 loop: CAWADRQNYGYTF. The CDR3 DNA reads TGTGCCTGGGCGGACAGGCAGAACTATGGCTACACCTTC.

This sequence joins TRBV11-2 and TRBJ2-7; perhaps TRBD1 as D (5 bases). The CDR3 has 14 amino acids. CDR1 is SGHAT, CDR2 FQNNGV, per germline. Trimming left V 3 bases short and J 3 bases short, with 12 bases between. The CDR3 coding sequence is TGTGCCAGCAGCTTCCTGGCAGGGTACTACGAGCAGTACTTC. The encoded protein is CASSFLAGYYEQYF.

This clone turned up a few times. The chain couples TRBV4-1 to TRBJ2-7, with D tentatively TRBD1 or TRBD2 (5 bases each). CDR3 length: 12 amino acids. Deletions cut 1 base from V and 6 bases from J, with 7 bases between. Per the germline V gene, CDR1 is MGHRA and CDR2 is YSYEKL. CDR3 DNA: TGCGCCAGCAGCCAAGCAGGGACCGAGCAGTACTTC. This gives the protein CASSQAGTEQYF.

The CDR3 DNA is TGTGCCAGCGCGCAGGGGGATGGCAATCAGCCCCAGCATTTT. This gives the protein CASAQGDGNQPQHF. This chain joins TRBV18 and TRBJ1-5, with 7 bases matching TRBD1. This CDR3 has 14 residues. Germline V gives CDR1 KGHSH, CDR2 LQKENI. J was trimmed by 2 bases and V by 8 bases; bases with no gene match: 6.

The chain joins TRBV2 to TRBJ2-1; TRBD2 agrees at 10 bases. This CDR3 region has 14 residues. The junction had 7 bases not matched to a gene; V was cut back by 7 bases and J by 7 bases. Germline values: CDR1 SNHLY, CDR2 FYNNEI. CDR3 nucleotides: TGTGCCAGCACCCCCATAGCGGGGGGAAATGAGCAGTTCTTC. It encodes CASTPIAGGNEQFF. The full variable domain, in which reference TRBV2 and TRBJ2-1 provide the parts outside the CDR3, is EPEVTQTPSHQVTQMGQEVILRCVPISNHLYFYWYRQILGQKVEFLVSFYNNEISEKSEIFDDQFSVERPDGSNFTLKIRSTKLEDSAMYFCASTPIAGGNEQFFGPGTRLTVL.

V and J are TRBV28 and TRBJ1-5; D gene ambiguous. The CDR3 totals 14 residues. V shed 6 bases and J shed 3 bases, with 12 bases lying between them. Per the germline V gene, CDR1 is MDHEN and CDR2 is SYDVKM. CDR3 nucleotide sequence: TGTGCCAGCAGCCTTCTAGATCCCAATCAGCCCCAGCATTTT. It encodes CASSLLDPNQPQHF. Filled out from reference TRBV28 and TRBJ1-5, the complete variable domain reads DVKVTQSSRYLVKRTGEKVFLECVQDMDHENMFWYRQDPGLGLRLIYFSYDVKMKEKGDIPEGYSVSREKKERFSLILESASTNQTSMYLCASSLLDPNQPQHFGDGTRLSIL.

This CDR3 reads CASSLASSYNEQFF. The CDR3 region has the DNA TGTGCCAGCAGCTTGGCCAGCTCCTACAATGAGCAGTTCTTC. The chain carries TRBV5-4 and TRBJ2-1; no reliable D call. CDR1 SGHNT and CDR2 YYREEE come from the germline V gene (reference sequence). The CDR3 length is 14 residues. Between the trimmed V and J ends, which lost 0 bases and 0 bases, there was a span of 4 bases.

This clone showed up just a few times. This chain joins TRBV4-3 and TRBJ2-3; the D call may be TRBD1 or TRBD2 (5 bases each). CDR1 is LGHNA, CDR2 YSLEER, per germline. The V end was cut by 2 bases, the J end by 6 bases, with 9 bases between. The CDR3 consists of 13 residues. CDR3 DNA sequence: TGCGCCAGCAGCCAAACGGGGCCCGATACGCAGTATTTT. Amino acids: CASSQTGPDTQYF.

The V call is TRBV9, the J call TRBJ2-5; 10 bases map to TRBD2. CDR1 SGDLS and CDR2 YYNGEE come from the germline V gene. Trimming took 0 bases from V and 4 from J; bases not matched to a gene: 9. The CDR3 consists of 17 residues. In DNA form, the CDR3 reads TGTGCCAGCAGCGTAGCTCCCAGCGGGGGGGCGGCAGAGACCCAGTACTTC. Its translation is CASSVAPSGGAAETQYF.

This sequence joins TRBV5-1 and TRBJ2-7, with D possibly being TRBD2 (5 bases). The CDR3 extends over 12 amino acids. The V gene lost 4 bases and the J gene lost 1 base, with 6 bases spanning the gap. Per germline, CDR1 SGHRS and CDR2 YFSETQ. The CDR3 loop is CASSRESYEQYF. The CDR3, as DNA: TGCGCCAGCAGCCGGGAATCCTACGAGCAGTACTTC.